The rows below give T cell receptor beta chains drawn from one sample of a study of T cell changes during pregnancy in multiple sclerosis. Some clones are missing from TCRdb's copy, which holds only in-frame ones; the method was immunoSEQ multiplex PCR. The sample contains 55,000 to 85,000 clones, around 90% of which appear only once. Sequencing used CD4+ T cells from peripheral blood mononuclear cells, obtained after pregnancy. Receptors originate from a female donor with multiple sclerosis, enrolled in a pregnancy study. Both conserved end residues are part of each CDR3. Each record gives: CDR3 protein, CDR3 DNA, V gene, J gene, D gene, clone size. D genes are given only for firm matches. Only some rows state a clone size, as once, few, many or a class for expanded clones.

CDR3 protein: CASSRGTDKNIQYF
CDR3 DNA: TGTGCCAGCAGCCGCGGGACAGACAAAAACATTCAGTACTTC
V gene: TRBV7-6
J gene: TRBJ2-4
D gene: .
clone size: .

CDR3 protein: CASSLSPWPNYGYTF
CDR3 DNA: TGTGCCAGCAGCTTATCGCCCTGGCCGAACTATGGCTACACCTTC
V gene: TRBV7-8
J gene: TRBJ1-2
D gene: .
clone size: .

CDR3 protein: CASSEMGGNSPLHF
CDR3 DNA: TGTGCCAGCAGTGAAATGGGGGGGAATTCACCCCTCCACTTT
V gene: TRBV6-1
J gene: TRBJ1-6
D gene: .
clone size: .

CDR3 protein: CASSGHRAEETQYF
CDR3 DNA: TGTGCCAGCAGTGGTCACAGGGCGGAAGAGACCCAGTACTTC
V gene: TRBV25-1
J gene: TRBJ2-5
D gene: .
clone size: .

CDR3 protein: CASALTDTQYF
CDR3 DNA: TGTGCCAGCGCGCTCACAGATACGCAGTATTTT
V gene: TRBV6-1
J gene: TRBJ2-3
D gene: .
clone size: .

CDR3 protein: CASSLDGIGQPQHF
CDR3 DNA: TGTGCCAGCAGCTTAGACGGGATTGGTCAGCCCCAGCATTTT
V gene: TRBV7-6
J gene: TRBJ1-5
D gene: .
clone size: .

CDR3 protein: CASSVTQGAREQYF
CDR3 DNA: TGTGCCAGCTCTGTTACTCAGGGGGCGCGGGAGCAGTACTTC
V gene: TRBV5-4
J gene: TRBJ2-7
D gene: TRBD1
clone size: .

CDR3 protein: CASRLTQLLAGGTSSYNEQFF
CDR3 DNA: TGTGCAAGTCGCTTAACCCAGCTACTAGCGGGGGGGACGAGCTCCTACAATGAGCAGTTCTTC
V gene: TRBV12-2
J gene: TRBJ2-1
D gene: .
clone size: .

CDR3 protein: CASSIGGGNGYTF
CDR3 DNA: TGTGCCAGTAGTATAGGCGGCGGAAATGGCTACACCTTC
V gene: TRBV19
J gene: TRBJ1-2
D gene: .
clone size: .

CDR3 protein: CASSVTSGMDNEQFF
CDR3 DNA: TGTGCCAGCAGTGTGACTAGCGGGATGGACAATGAGCAGTTCTTC
V gene: TRBV28
J gene: TRBJ2-1
D gene: TRBD2
clone size: once

CDR3 protein: CASSSRVVTDTQYF
CDR3 DNA: TGTGCCAGCAGCTCCCGAGTTGTCACAGATACGCAGTATTTT
V gene: TRBV5-4
J gene: TRBJ2-3
D gene: .
clone size: .

CDR3 protein: CSARGTPGLSF
CDR3 DNA: TGCAGTGCTAGAGGGACCCCGGGACTCAGCTTT
V gene: TRBV20-1
J gene: TRBJ1-1
D gene: .
clone size: .

CDR3 protein: CATSGDRNTEAFF
CDR3 DNA: TGTGCCACCAGCGGAGACAGGAACACTGAAGCTTTCTTT
V gene: TRBV15
J gene: TRBJ1-1
D gene: .
clone size: few

CDR3 protein: CASSSLSRFTDTQYF
CDR3 DNA: TGCGCCAGCAGCTCGTTATCGAGATTCACAGATACGCAGTATTTT
V gene: TRBV5-1
J gene: TRBJ2-3
D gene: .
clone size: .

CDR3 protein: CASSLEGDGYNEQFF
CDR3 DNA: TGTGCCAGCAGCCTAGAGGGGGACGGTTACAATGAGCAGTTCTTC
V gene: TRBV7-2
J gene: TRBJ2-1
D gene: .
clone size: .

CDR3 protein: CSVDLTGGANYGYTF
CDR3 DNA: TGCAGCGTTGATTTGACAGGGGGAGCTAACTATGGCTACACCTTC
V gene: TRBV29-1
J gene: TRBJ1-2
D gene: TRBD1
clone size: .

CDR3 protein: CASSLAGYGTEAFF
CDR3 DNA: TGTGCCAGCAGCTTAGCAGGGTATGGCACTGAAGCTTTCTTT
V gene: TRBV11-2
J gene: TRBJ1-1
D gene: .
clone size: .

CDR3 protein: CASSTWRGSGRAPDTQYF
CDR3 DNA: TGTGCCAGCAGCACCTGGCGCGGTAGCGGGAGGGCCCCAGATACGCAGTATTTT
V gene: TRBV7-9
J gene: TRBJ2-3
D gene: TRBD2
clone size: once

CDR3 protein: CASSWWGGGANYGYTF
CDR3 DNA: TGTGCCAGCAGCTGGTGGGGGGGCGGAGCTAACTATGGCTACACCTTC
V gene: TRBV11-2
J gene: TRBJ1-2
D gene: .
clone size: .

CDR3 protein: CASSQGGSGRVQETQYF
CDR3 DNA: TGTGCCAGCAGCCAAGGGGGTAGCGGGAGGGTTCAAGAGACCCAGTACTTC
V gene: TRBV4-2
J gene: TRBJ2-5
D gene: TRBD2
clone size: .

CDR3 protein: CASSIGLGSVNEQFF
CDR3 DNA: TGTGCCAGCAGCATCGGACTAGGCTCCGTAAATGAGCAGTTCTTC
V gene: TRBV9
J gene: TRBJ2-1
D gene: TRBD2
clone size: .

CDR3 protein: CASSPDQGHSGNTIYF
CDR3 DNA: TGTGCCAGCTCACCAGATCAGGGACACTCTGGAAACACCATATATTTT
V gene: TRBV18
J gene: TRBJ1-3
D gene: .
clone size: .

CDR3 protein: CASSGGQGSGNTIYF
CDR3 DNA: TGCGCCAGCAGCGGGGGACAGGGCTCGGGAAACACCATATATTTT
V gene: TRBV5-1
J gene: TRBJ1-3
D gene: TRBD1
clone size: .

CDR3 protein: CASSPVGGLVETQYF
CDR3 DNA: TGCGCCAGCAGCCCCGTCGGGGGACTAGTGGAGACCCAGTACTTC
V gene: TRBV5-1
J gene: TRBJ2-5
D gene: TRBD2
clone size: .

CDR3 protein: CASSLAGQGGTEAFF
CDR3 DNA: TGCGCCAGCAGCTTGGCGGGACAGGGTGGAACTGAAGCTTTCTTT
V gene: TRBV5-1
J gene: TRBJ1-1
D gene: TRBD1
clone size: .

CDR3 protein: CASSPPISGNTIYF
CDR3 DNA: TGTGCCAGTAGCCCCCCCATCTCTGGAAACACCATATATTTT
V gene: TRBV19
J gene: TRBJ1-3
D gene: .
clone size: .

CDR3 protein: CASSDSGTGGPDIQYF
CDR3 DNA: TGCGCCAGCAGTGATTCCGGGACAGGGGGCCCGGACATTCAGTACTTC
V gene: TRBV10-1
J gene: TRBJ2-4
D gene: TRBD1
clone size: .

CDR3 protein: CASSWSTGKWYEQYF
CDR3 DNA: TGTGCCAGCAGTTGGTCTACAGGGAAGTGGTACGAGCAGTACTTC
V gene: TRBV28
J gene: TRBJ2-7
D gene: .
clone size: few

CDR3 protein: CSASLGGPSAQYF
CDR3 DNA: TGCAGCGCCTCCCTAGGGGGTCCGTCGGCGCAGTACTTC
V gene: TRBV29-1
J gene: TRBJ2-7
D gene: .
clone size: .

CDR3 protein: CAWSVYRSVEGYGGYGYTF
CDR3 DNA: TGTGCCTGGAGTGTTTACCGTTCGGTGGAAGGGTACGGGGGCTATGGCTACACCTTC
V gene: TRBV30
J gene: TRBJ1-2
D gene: .
clone size: .

CDR3 protein: CASSYGRFQPQHF
CDR3 DNA: TGTGCCAGCAGTTACGGGAGGTTTCAGCCCCAGCATTTT
V gene: TRBV6-5
J gene: TRBJ1-5
D gene: .
clone size: .

CDR3 protein: CASSLGGGSYEQYF
CDR3 DNA: TGCGCCAGCAGCTTGGGTGGCGGCTCCTACGAGCAGTACTTC
V gene: TRBV5-1
J gene: TRBJ2-7
D gene: .
clone size: .

CDR3 protein: CASSLGVAGGPTDTQYF
CDR3 DNA: TGTGCCAGCAGCTTAGGGGTAGCGGGGGGGCCCACAGATACGCAGTATTTT
V gene: TRBV7-3
J gene: TRBJ2-3
D gene: TRBD2
clone size: .

CDR3 protein: CAIRLQGARNTIYF
CDR3 DNA: TGTGCCATTAGATTACAGGGGGCCAGAAACACCATATATTTT
V gene: TRBV10-3
J gene: TRBJ1-3
D gene: TRBD1
clone size: .

CDR3 protein: CASSEAELVQGSTDTQYF
CDR3 DNA: TGTGCCAGCAGTGAAGCGGAGTTAGTACAGGGTAGCACAGATACGCAGTATTTT
V gene: TRBV2
J gene: TRBJ2-3
D gene: .
clone size: .

CDR3 protein: CASSERRVYNEQFF
CDR3 DNA: TGTGCCAGCAGTGAGAGGAGGGTCTACAATGAGCAGTTCTTC
V gene: TRBV2
J gene: TRBJ2-1
D gene: .
clone size: .

CDR3 protein: CASSFRNTGELFF
CDR3 DNA: TGTGCCAGCAGTTTCCGGAACACCGGGGAGCTGTTTTTT
V gene: TRBV6-5
J gene: TRBJ2-2
D gene: .
clone size: few

CDR3 protein: CSTRTGPYEQYF
CDR3 DNA: TGCAGCACGCGTACAGGGCCGTACGAGCAGTACTTC
V gene: TRBV29-1
J gene: TRBJ2-7
D gene: .
clone size: .

CDR3 protein: CVRSSTTPARGTEAFF
CDR3 DNA: TGTGTCAGAAGCTCAACGACACCCGCCCGGGGGACTGAAGCTTTCTTT
V gene: TRBV7-5
J gene: TRBJ1-1
D gene: .
clone size: .

CDR3 protein: CASSSSSGVSQPQHF
CDR3 DNA: TGTGCCAGCAGTAGCTCCTCAGGGGTTTCACAGCCCCAGCATTTT
V gene: TRBV6-5
J gene: TRBJ1-5
D gene: .
clone size: .

CDR3 protein: CASSSPKQGVVYGYTF
CDR3 DNA: TGTGCCAGCAGCTCGCCTAAACAGGGGGTGGTCTATGGCTACACCTTC
V gene: TRBV5-4
J gene: TRBJ1-2
D gene: TRBD1
clone size: .

CDR3 protein: CASSLKGGGNTIYF
CDR3 DNA: TGTGCCAGCAGCTTAAAAGGGGGAGGAAACACCATATATTTT
V gene: TRBV5-4
J gene: TRBJ1-3
D gene: .
clone size: .

CDR3 protein: CASSVGTGYGYTF
CDR3 DNA: TGTGCCAGCAGTGTAGGGACAGGGTATGGCTACACCTTC
V gene: TRBV2
J gene: TRBJ1-2
D gene: TRBD1
clone size: once

CDR3 protein: CASSGEETQYF
CDR3 DNA: TGCGCCAGCAGCGGGGAGGAGACCCAGTACTTC
V gene: TRBV5-1
J gene: TRBJ2-5
D gene: .
clone size: .

CDR3 protein: CSVSERGTSEAFF
CDR3 DNA: TGCAGCGTTAGTGAAAGGGGAACCTCTGAAGCTTTCTTT
V gene: TRBV29-1
J gene: TRBJ1-1
D gene: .
clone size: .

CDR3 protein: CSVEWGRDTEAFF
CDR3 DNA: TGCAGCGTTGAATGGGGGAGGGATACTGAAGCTTTCTTT
V gene: TRBV29-1
J gene: TRBJ1-1
D gene: .
clone size: .

CDR3 protein: CASSEAWTGGSTDTQYF
CDR3 DNA: TGTGCCAGCAGTGAAGCATGGACAGGGGGCTCCACAGATACGCAGTATTTT
V gene: TRBV6-1
J gene: TRBJ2-3
D gene: TRBD1
clone size: .

CDR3 protein: CASRTTGSGQPQHF
CDR3 DNA: TGTGCCAGCAGAACAACAGGGTCAGGCCAGCCCCAGCATTTT
V gene: TRBV6-6
J gene: TRBJ1-5
D gene: .
clone size: .

CDR3 protein: CARDRAGSGANVLTF
CDR3 DNA: TGTGCCAGGGACAGGGCCGGCTCTGGGGCCAACGTCCTGACTTTC
V gene: TRBV6-4
J gene: TRBJ2-6
D gene: TRBD1
clone size: .